This T cell receptor (beta chain) was found in a study of T cell changes during pregnancy in multiple sclerosis. This table comes from immunoSEQ multiplex PCR, and its TCRdb copy is limited to in-frame clones, with some not included. The repertoire holds 55,000 to 85,000 clones, with around nine tenths as singletons. This clone was seen a few times. This CDR3 region has 13 residues. Germline trimming cut 5 bases from V and 3 bases from J; bases unmatched to any gene: 3. CDR1 and CDR2 from the germline V gene are SEHNR and FQNEAQ (reference sequence). The sample was CD4+ T cells from peripheral blood mononuclear cells, taken after pregnancy. The clonotype was recovered from a female donor with multiple sclerosis, enrolled in a pregnancy study. This chain joins TRBV7-9 and TRBJ1-1; 7 nucleotides agree with TRBD1. This CDR3 is CASSTGQYTEAFF. In DNA form, the CDR3 reads TGTGCCAGCAGCACGGGACAGTACACTGAAGCTTTCTTT.